This T cell receptor (beta chain) stems from a study of blood T cell repertoires in COVID-19. Study at large: T cells, B-cell-depleted T cells, or PBMCs supplied cDNA or gDNA.

The V end lost 6 bases, the J end lost 5 bases, and 11 bases lay between the germline ends. This CDR3 has 13 residues. Here immunoSEQ multiplex PCR was the method, and the copy in TCRdb shows in-frame clones only, minus some. The sample lists about 67,000 clones, 75% to 90% occurring once. The chain carries TRBV12-3 or TRBV12-4 and TRBJ1-5, with D possibly TRBD1 on 5 matching bases. The sequence was collected from a man aged 50 to 59 with active COVID-19. The sample comprised peripheral blood. In DNA, the CDR3 is TGTGCCAGCAGCTCCGACAGACATCAGCCCCAGCATTTT. The encoded protein is CASSSDRHQPQHF.